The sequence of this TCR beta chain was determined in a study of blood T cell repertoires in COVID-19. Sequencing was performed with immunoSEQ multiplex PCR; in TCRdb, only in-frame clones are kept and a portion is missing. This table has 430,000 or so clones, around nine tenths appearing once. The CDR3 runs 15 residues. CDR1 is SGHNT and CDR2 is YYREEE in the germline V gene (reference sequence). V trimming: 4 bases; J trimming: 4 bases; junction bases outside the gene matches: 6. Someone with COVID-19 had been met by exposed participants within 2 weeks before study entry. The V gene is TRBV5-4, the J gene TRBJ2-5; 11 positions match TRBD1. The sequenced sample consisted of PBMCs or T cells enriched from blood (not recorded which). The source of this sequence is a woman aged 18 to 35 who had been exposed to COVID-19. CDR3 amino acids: CASSIGQGARETQYF. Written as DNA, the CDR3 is TGTGCCAGCAGCATTGGACAGGGGGCGAGAGAGACCCAGTACTTC.